The sequence of this T cell receptor (beta chain) was determined in a study of T cell changes during pregnancy in multiple sclerosis. The V gene's germline CDR1 is SGHDT and CDR2 YYEEEE. Between the trimmed V and J ends, which lost 7 bases and 5 bases, there was a span of 19 bases. This CDR3 region has 14 residues. This table comes from immunoSEQ multiplex PCR, and its TCRdb copy is limited to in-frame clones, with some not included. The sample includes around 95,000 clones, about 91% of them seen just once. The sequence derives from a female donor in good health, enrolled as a control in a pregnancy study. The chain has TRBV5-6 and TRBJ2-7, with a possible D match to TRBD2 (6 bases). The specimen comprised peripheral blood, sampled after pregnancy. CDR3 amino acids: CASDSGGGLDEQYF. The CDR3 bases are TGTGCCAGCGACTCCGGCGGAGGGTTGGACGAGCAGTACTTC.